This T cell receptor (beta chain) was documented in a study of T-cell reconstitution after alpha-beta-depleted transplantation in children. Points from the study as a whole: Reportedly, only several hundred clones from non-depleted graft cells drove alpha-beta T-cell counts at about two months. Once a year had passed after transplant, T-cell counts and diversity came mostly from newly produced T cells. TCRbeta diversity was high at day 60 in some patients (a result of surviving recipient T cells and thymic progenitors).

This clonotype came up a few times. Its antigen is still unknown. Unique molecular identifiers were used in preparing the TCRbeta library. From the PCR reads, TCRdb called clonotypes with MiXCR, one entry per CDR3 protein. This table has just under 350,000 distinct CDR3 sequences, roughly 15% appearing once. V dropped 4 bases and J dropped 0 bases, with 16 bases sitting between them. This CDR3 has 17 residues. The V gene's germline CDR1 is DFQATT and CDR2 SNEGSKA (reference sequence). Material: PBMCs, mostly from graft donor cells, obtained 360 days after TCRalphabeta/CD19-depleted stem cell transplant. The J gene is TRBJ2-6, the V gene TRBV20-1; a possible D gene is TRBD1 (5 bases). The source is a male patient aged 2 to 10 who had a stem cell transplant for acute lymphoblastic leukemia, so the T cells may come from the graft donor. The CDR3 here is CSAMGIQAISGANVLTF. CDR3 nucleotide sequence: TGCAGTGCTATGGGAATACAGGCGATCTCTGGGGCCAACGTCCTGACTTTC.